This T cell receptor beta chain was sequenced in a study of cytomegalovirus exposure and HLA in healthy donors. Primers: 60 Vbeta forward and 13 Jbeta reverse. Only in-frame clones appear in the TCRdb table, and some are missing; sequencing was by immunoSEQ multiplex PCR. The table has more than 140,000 clones, roughly 80% seen once; the top ten hold under 2%. The length of the CDR3 is 16 residues. The trim removed 4 bases at V and 3 bases at J, leaving 7 bases unmatched. The germline CDR1 and CDR2 sequences are MNHNS and SASEGT. The chain links TRBV6-1 to TRBJ2-3, with 10 bases fitting TRBD1. The sequenced sample was PBMCs. The TCR sequence derives from a female donor in good health and CMV-seronegative. The CDR3 nucleotides are TGTGCCAGCAGTGCTATGACGGGACAGGGGACAGATACGCAGTATTTT. It codes for CASSAMTGQGTDTQYF.